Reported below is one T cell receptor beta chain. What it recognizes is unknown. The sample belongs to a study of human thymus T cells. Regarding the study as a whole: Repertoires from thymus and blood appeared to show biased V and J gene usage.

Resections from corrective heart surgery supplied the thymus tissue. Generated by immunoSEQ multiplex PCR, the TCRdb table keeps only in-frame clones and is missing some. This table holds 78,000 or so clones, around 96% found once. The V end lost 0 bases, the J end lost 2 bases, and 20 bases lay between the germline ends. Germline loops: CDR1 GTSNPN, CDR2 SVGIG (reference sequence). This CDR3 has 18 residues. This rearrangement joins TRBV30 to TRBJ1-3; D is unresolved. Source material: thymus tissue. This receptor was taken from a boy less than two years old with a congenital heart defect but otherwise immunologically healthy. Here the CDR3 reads CAWSVHLGRQSTGNTIYF. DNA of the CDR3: TGTGCCTGGAGTGTACATTTAGGGCGACAAAGCACTGGAAACACCATATATTTT.